The clone carrying this T cell receptor (beta chain) was counted many times. Its antigen is unknown. This CDR3 is built from 13 residues. J lost 8 bases, V lost 5 bases, and 8 bases had no gene match. Per the germline V gene, CDR1 is SGHVS and CDR2 is FQNEAQ. Libraries of TCR beta came from iRepertoire HTBI primers plus Arm-PCR of CDR3 regions. TCRdb re-called the multiplex PCR reads with MiXCR, one entry per CDR3 protein. The repertoire consists of some 250,000 distinct CDR3 sequences, with approximately 18% occurring once and the leading ten covering 14%. Time point meaning: newly diagnosed GD, antithyroid drugs for less than 3 months. TCR sequences were obtained from RNA taken from PBMCs. The sample comes from a study of regulatory T cells in long-lasting Graves disease. As for the study in general: Recently diagnosed Graves' patients had received antithyroid drugs for under 3 months.

Broader study findings: Persistent disease samples used TRBV28, TRBJ1-2 and TRBJ2-5 preferentially.

These data were likewise used in another study, on T cells in Graves' hyperthyroidism and ophthalmopathy. As reported in that work: Lactation, pregnancy, other autoimmune disease or uncontrolled infection excluded patients. HTBI primers drove first-round RT-PCR of the TCR CDR3.

The chain couples TRBV7-8 to TRBJ1-2, with TRBD1 identical over 7 bases. The specimen was peripheral blood mononuclear cells (PBMCs), collected at new diagnosis, from a patient treated with antithyroid drugs. The sequence came from a woman aged 25 to 45 with Graves disease. This CDR3 reads CASSQRQGEGYTF. In nucleotides, the CDR3 is TGTGCCAGCAGCCAGCGACAGGGTGAAGGCTACACCTTC.